This is a list of T cell receptor beta chains from one sample in a study of technical replicates of blood from several donors. Generated by immunoSEQ multiplex PCR, the TCRdb table keeps only in-frame clones and is missing some. The table includes tens of thousands of clones, roughly 98% detected once. The source material was T cells isolated from PBMCs. The receptors derive from a human donor in good health. Each CDR3 is given without its conserved first and last residue.

TRBJ1-1,TRBV29-1,SVGSGWAMNTEAF
TRBJ1-2,TRBV6-1,ASSEIRQGGGYT
TRBJ1-2,TRBV7-9,ASSPQGRLGYT
TRBJ1-1,TRBV28,ASSPATGGGTEAF
TRBJ2-1,TRBV7-2,ASSRGASEYNEQF
TRBJ2-7,TRBV9,ASSVVEGDPLDEQY
TRBJ2-1,TRBV7-9,ASSLEIGGTYNEQF
TRBJ1-3,TRBV9,ASSVAESGNTIY
TRBJ2-3,TRBV6-5,ASSYGLITDTQY
TRBJ1-5,TRBV30,AWSLGHLWGHSNQPQH
TRBJ1-5,TRBV2,ASSGTEDQPQH
TRBJ1-1,TRBV7-3,ASSWDRGQAEAF
TRBJ2-7,TRBV28,ASSLVGQSFGRAE
TRBJ2-1,TRBV6-1,ASRIGGDEQF
TRBJ1-1,TRBV10-3,AIRLDKNTEAF
TRBJ1-1,TRBV25-1,ASSELNLGQGAEAF
TRBJ2-5,TRBV5-1,ASSYGTEETQY
TRBJ2-5,TRBV4-1,ASSHADRSQETQY
TRBJ2-5,TRBV25-1,ASSAGTSVVETQY
TRBJ2-1,TRBV27,ASTGLAGGHEQF
TRBJ2-5,TRBV19,ASSIQTSSGLLVRETQY
TRBJ1-2,TRBV28,ASSFGDRLIYGYT
TRBJ1-4,TRBV27,ASSGQGARGEKLF
TRBJ2-3,TRBV11-2,ASSLSRTSGRASTQY
TRBJ2-7,TRBV7-2,ASSLERDKAYEQY
TRBJ2-1,TRBV4-1,ASSQDSGNEQF
TRBJ2-1,TRBV19,ASSIDLTLAGTPSRSYNEQF
TRBJ2-7,TRBV6-6,ASSSWRSYEQY
TRBJ2-4,TRBV19,ASSLDYPLAKNIQY
TRBJ2-7,TRBV5-1,ASSFSGYEQY
TRBJ1-3,TRBV2,ASGGYSGNTIY
TRBJ2-7,TRBV11-3,ASSATGTGNEQY
TRBJ2-1,TRBV4-2,ASSRGLAGGPSYNEQF
TRBJ1-1,TRBV29-1,SSHVGTPGVTEAF
TRBJ1-6,TRBV25-1,ASSGTGEFGSPLH
TRBJ2-1,TRBV7-9,ASSLQGKTYNEQF
TRBJ1-2,TRBV11-3,ASSLGTGNYGYT
TRBJ2-1,TRBV27,ASGGGLNEQF
TRBJ2-1,TRBV7-9,ASSSWGGDNEQF
TRBJ1-1,TRBV10-3,ASLGQGTTGTEAF
TRBJ1-1,TRBV29-1,SGLQVDTEAF
TRBJ2-6,TRBV2,ASRRASGANVLT
TRBJ2-2,TRBV7-9,ASSLAAGEGGELF
TRBJ2-6,TRBV2,ASGLAGAGANVLT
TRBJ2-5,TRBV9,ASSARLGQKETQY
TRBJ1-2,TRBV12-5,ASGLARVPNYGYT
TRBJ1-5,TRBV6-6,ASSPGTGGYQPQH
TRBJ2-1,TRBV5-4,ASSKGLLELF
TRBJ2-5,TRBV6-5,ASSSGLGQSETQY
TRBJ2-5,TRBV9,ASSVEMGGRETQY
TRBJ2-3,TRBV21-1,ASAVGQGLSDTQY
TRBJ1-1,TRBV10-2,ASSVQGGPEAF
TRBJ2-5,TRBV7-9,ASSALGTRGQETQY
TRBJ2-6,TRBV19,ASSIGGYPGANVLT
TRBJ2-1,TRBV4-1,ASSQTLTSGGTWYNEQF
TRBJ2-1,TRBV28,ASLSQGTINEQF
TRBJ1-5,TRBV30,AWSAYIDRFQPQH
TRBJ1-1,TRBV11-2,ASSLTGGTEAF
TRBJ1-2,TRBV4-1,ASSQPGQKYGYT